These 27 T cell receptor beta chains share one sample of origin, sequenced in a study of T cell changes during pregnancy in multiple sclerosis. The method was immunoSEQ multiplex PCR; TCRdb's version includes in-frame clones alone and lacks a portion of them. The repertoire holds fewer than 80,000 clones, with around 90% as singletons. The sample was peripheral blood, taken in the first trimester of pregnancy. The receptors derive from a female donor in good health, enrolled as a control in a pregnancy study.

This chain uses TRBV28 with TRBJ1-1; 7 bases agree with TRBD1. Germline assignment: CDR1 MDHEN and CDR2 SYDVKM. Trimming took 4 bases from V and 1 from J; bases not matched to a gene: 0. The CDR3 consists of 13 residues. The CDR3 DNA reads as TGTGCCAGCAGTTACAGGGGGAACACTGAAGCTTTCTTT. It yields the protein CASSYRGNTEAFF.

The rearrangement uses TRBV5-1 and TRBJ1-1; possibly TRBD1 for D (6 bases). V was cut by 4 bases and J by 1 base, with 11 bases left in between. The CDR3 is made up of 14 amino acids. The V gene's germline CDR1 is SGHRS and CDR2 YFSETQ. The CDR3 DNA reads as TGCGCCAGCAGCCGAGAACAGGGGAACACTGAAGCTTTCTTT. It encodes CASSREQGNTEAFF.

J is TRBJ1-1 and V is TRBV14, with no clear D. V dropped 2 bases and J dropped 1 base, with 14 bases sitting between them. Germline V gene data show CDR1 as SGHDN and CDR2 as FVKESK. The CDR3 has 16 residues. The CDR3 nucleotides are TGTGCCAGCAGCCAACCGGGGTCCCTGGGGAACACTGAAGCTTTCTTT. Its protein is CASSQPGSLGNTEAFF.

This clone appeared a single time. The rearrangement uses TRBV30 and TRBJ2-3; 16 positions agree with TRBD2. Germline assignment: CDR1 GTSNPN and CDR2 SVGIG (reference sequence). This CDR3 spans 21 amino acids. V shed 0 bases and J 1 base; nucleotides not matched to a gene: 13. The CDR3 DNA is TGTGCCTGGAGTGTACGCGGGACTAGCGGGAGGGCCGGGGGGGGCACAGATACGCAGTATTTT. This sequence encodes CAWSVRGTSGRAGGGTDTQYF.

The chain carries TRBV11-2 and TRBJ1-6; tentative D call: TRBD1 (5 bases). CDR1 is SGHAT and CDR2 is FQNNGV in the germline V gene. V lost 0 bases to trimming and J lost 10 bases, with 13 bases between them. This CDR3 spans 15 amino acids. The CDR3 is CASSLDLGEGSPLHF. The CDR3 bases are TGTGCCAGCAGCTTAGATTTGGGGGAGGGGTCACCCCTCCACTTT. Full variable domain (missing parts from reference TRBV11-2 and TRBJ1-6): EAGVAQSPRYKIIEKRQSVAFWCNPISGHATLYWYQQILGQGPKLLIQFQNNGVVDDSQLPKDRFSAERLKGVDSTLKIQPAKLEDSAVYLCASSLDLGEGSPLHFGNGTRLTVT.

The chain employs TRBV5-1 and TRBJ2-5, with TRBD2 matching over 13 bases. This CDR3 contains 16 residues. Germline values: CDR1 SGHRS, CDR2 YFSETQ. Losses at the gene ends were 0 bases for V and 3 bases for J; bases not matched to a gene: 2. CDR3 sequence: CASSLGTSGGEETQYF. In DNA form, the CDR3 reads TGCGCCAGCAGCTTGGGGACTAGCGGGGGAGAAGAGACCCAGTACTTC.

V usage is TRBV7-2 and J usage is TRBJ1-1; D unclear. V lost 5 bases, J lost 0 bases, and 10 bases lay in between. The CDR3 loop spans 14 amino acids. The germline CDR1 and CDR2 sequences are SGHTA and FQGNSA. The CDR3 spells CASSLGPMNTEAFF. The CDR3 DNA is TGTGCCAGCAGCCTTGGGCCCATGAACACTGAAGCTTTCTTT.

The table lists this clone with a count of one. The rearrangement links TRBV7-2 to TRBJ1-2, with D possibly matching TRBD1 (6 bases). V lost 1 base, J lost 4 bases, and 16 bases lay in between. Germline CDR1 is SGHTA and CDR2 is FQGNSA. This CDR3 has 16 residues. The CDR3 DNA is TGTGCCAGCAGCTTAGGCCCTAGGGGGGGTGGCTATGGCTACACCTTC. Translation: CASSLGPRGGGYGYTF.

CDR3 loop: CASSYRRSSQPQHF. The CDR3 DNA is TGTGCCAGCAGTTACCGCAGAAGTTCCCAGCCCCAGCATTTT. V usage is TRBV6-5 and J usage is TRBJ1-5, with D hard to call. The CDR3 is made up of 14 amino acids. The germline gives CDR1 MNHEY, CDR2 SVGAGI. Deletions cut 2 bases from V and 7 bases from J, with 12 bases between.

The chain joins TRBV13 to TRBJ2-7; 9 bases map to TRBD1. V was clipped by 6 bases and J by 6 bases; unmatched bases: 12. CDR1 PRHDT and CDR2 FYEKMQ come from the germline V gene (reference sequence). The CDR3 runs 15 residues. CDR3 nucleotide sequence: TGTGCCAGCAGTTATACCGGACAGGGGTTCTCCGAGCAGTACTTC. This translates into CASSYTGQGFSEQYF.

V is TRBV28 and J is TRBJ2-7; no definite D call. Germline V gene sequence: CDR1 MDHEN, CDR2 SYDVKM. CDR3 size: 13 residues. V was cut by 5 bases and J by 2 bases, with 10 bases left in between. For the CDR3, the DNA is TGTGCCAGCAGTCAACCACAGCCCTACGAGCAGTACTTC. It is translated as CASSQPQPYEQYF.

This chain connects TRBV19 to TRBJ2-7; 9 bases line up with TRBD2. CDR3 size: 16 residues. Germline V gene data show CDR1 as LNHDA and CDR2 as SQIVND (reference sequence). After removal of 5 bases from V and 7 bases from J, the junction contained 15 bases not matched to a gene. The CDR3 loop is CASSGIGVAGAWEQYF. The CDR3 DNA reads TGTGCCAGTAGTGGGATCGGGGTAGCGGGAGCCTGGGAGCAGTACTTC.

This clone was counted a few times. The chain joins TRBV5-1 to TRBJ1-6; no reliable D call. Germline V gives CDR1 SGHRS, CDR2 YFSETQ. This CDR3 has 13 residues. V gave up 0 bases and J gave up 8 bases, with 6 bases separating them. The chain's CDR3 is CASSLASDSPLHF. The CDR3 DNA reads TGCGCCAGCAGCTTGGCGTCTGATTCACCCCTCCACTTT.

The CDR3 nucleotides read TGTGCCAGCAGCTTAACCGCAGGGGGCATGGGTGGAAACACCATATATTTT. The encoded protein is CASSLTAGGMGGNTIYF. The chain is built from TRBV7-8 and TRBJ1-3, with 8 bases identical to TRBD1. V shed 2 bases and J 3 bases; nucleotides not matched to a gene: 9. CDR1 and CDR2 (germline): SGHVS, FQNEAQ. The CDR3 consists of 17 residues.

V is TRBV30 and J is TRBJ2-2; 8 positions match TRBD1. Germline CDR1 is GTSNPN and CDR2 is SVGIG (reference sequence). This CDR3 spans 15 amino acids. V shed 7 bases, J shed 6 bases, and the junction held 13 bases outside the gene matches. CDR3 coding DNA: TGTGCCTCCACCCCGGGGACAGGACGCGCCGGGGAGCTGTTTTTT. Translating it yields CASTPGTGRAGELFF.

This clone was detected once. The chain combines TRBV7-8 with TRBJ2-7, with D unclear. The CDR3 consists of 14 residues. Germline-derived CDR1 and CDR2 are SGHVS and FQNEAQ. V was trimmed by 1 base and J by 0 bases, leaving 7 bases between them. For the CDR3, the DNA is TGTGCCAGCAGCTTAGACAGAAGCTCCTACGAGCAGTACTTC. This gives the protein CASSLDRSSYEQYF.

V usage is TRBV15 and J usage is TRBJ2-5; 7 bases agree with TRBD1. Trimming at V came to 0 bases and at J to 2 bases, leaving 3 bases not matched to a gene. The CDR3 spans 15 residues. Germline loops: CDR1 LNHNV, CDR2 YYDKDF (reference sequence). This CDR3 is CATSRDWTGQETQYF. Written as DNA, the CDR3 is TGTGCCACCAGCAGAGATTGGACAGGTCAAGAGACCCAGTACTTC. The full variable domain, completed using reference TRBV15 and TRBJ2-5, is DAMVIQNPRYQVTQFGKPVTLSCSQTLNHNVMYWYQQKSSQAPKLLFHYYDKDFNNEADTPDNFQSRRPNTSFCFLDIRSPGLGDTAMYLCATSRDWTGQETQYFGPGTRLLVL.

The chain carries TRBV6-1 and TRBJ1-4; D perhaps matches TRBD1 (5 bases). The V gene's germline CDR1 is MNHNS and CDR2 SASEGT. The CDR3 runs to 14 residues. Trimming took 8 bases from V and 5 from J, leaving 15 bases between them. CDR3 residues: CASVLSWGNEKLFF. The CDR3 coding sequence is TGTGCCAGCGTACTATCCTGGGGCAATGAAAAACTGTTTTTT.

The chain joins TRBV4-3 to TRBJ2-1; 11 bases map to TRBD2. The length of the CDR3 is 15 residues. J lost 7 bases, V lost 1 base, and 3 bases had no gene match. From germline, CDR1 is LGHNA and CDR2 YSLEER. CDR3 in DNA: TGCGCCAGCAGCCAAGGTAGCGGGGGGGGGAATGAGCAGTTCTTC. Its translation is CASSQGSGGGNEQFF.

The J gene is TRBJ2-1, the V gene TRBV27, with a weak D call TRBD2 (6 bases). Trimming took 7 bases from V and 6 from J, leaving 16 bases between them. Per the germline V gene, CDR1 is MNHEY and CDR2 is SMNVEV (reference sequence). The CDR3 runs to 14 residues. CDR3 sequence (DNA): TGTGCCAGCATACGTTCGGGAGCTAGCAATGAGCAGTTCTTC. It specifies CASIRSGASNEQFF.

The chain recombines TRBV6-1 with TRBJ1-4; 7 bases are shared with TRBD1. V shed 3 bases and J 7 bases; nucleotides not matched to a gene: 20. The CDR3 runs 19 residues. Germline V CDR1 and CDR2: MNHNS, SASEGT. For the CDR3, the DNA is TGTGCCAGCAGTGACGGTGCTAAAGGAGATAGGGGGCGCGGTGAAAAACTGTTTTTT. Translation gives CASSDGAKGDRGRGEKLFF.

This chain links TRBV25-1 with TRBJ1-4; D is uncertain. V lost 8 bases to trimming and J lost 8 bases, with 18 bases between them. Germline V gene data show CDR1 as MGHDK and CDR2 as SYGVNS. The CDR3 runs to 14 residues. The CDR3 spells CASAPGGREEKLFF. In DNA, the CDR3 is TGTGCCAGCGCCCCGGGAGGGCGGGAAGAAAAACTGTTTTTT.

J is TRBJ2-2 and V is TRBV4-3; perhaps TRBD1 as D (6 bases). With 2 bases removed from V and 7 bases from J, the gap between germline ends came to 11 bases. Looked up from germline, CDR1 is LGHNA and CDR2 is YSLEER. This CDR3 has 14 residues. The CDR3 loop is CASSQSLDSGELFF. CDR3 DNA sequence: TGCGCCAGCAGCCAATCTTTGGACAGCGGGGAGCTGTTTTTT.

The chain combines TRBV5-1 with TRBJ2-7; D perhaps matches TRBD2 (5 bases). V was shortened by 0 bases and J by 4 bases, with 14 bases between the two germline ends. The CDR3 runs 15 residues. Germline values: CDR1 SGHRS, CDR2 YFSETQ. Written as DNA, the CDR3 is TGCGCCAGCAGCTTGGATGGTTCGGGGTCGTACGAGCAGTACTTC. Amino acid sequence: CASSLDGSGSYEQYF.

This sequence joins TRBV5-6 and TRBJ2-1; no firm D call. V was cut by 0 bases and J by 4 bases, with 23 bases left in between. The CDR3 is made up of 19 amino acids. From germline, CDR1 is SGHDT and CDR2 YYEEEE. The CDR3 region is CASSLGSRSRLVIYNEQFF. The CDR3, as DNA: TGTGCCAGCAGCTTGGGGTCTAGATCTCGCCTTGTTATTTACAATGAGCAGTTCTTC.

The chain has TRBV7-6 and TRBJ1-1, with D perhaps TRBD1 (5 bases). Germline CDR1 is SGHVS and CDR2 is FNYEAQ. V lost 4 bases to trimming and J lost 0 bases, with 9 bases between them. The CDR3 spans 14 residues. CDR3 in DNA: TGTGCCAGCAGCTCCCGACAGATGAACACTGAAGCTTTCTTT. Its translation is CASSSRQMNTEAFF.

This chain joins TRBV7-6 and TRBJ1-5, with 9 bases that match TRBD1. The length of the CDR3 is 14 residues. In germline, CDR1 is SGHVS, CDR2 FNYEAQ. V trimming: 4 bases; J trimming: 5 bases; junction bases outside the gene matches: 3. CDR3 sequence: CASSSGTGYQPQHF. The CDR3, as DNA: TGTGCCAGCAGCTCTGGGACAGGGTATCAGCCCCAGCATTTT.